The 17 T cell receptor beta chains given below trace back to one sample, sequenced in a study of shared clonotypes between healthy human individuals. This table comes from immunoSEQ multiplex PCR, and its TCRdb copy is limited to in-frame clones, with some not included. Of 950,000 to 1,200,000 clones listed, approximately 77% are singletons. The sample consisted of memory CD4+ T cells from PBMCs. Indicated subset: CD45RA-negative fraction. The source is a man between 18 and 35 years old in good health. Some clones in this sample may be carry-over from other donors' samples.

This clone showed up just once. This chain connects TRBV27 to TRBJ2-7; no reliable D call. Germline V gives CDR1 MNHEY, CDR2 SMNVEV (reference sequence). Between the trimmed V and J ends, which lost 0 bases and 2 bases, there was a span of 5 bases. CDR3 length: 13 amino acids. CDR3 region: CASSLSSTYEQYF. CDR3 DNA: TGTGCCAGCAGTTTATCCTCGACCTACGAGCAGTACTTC.

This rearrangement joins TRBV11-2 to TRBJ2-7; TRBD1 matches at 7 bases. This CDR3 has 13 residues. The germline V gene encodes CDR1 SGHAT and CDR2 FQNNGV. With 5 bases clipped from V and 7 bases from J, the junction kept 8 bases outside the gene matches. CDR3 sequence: CASSPRTGEEQYF. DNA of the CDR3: TGTGCCAGCAGCCCTAGAACAGGGGAGGAGCAGTACTTC.

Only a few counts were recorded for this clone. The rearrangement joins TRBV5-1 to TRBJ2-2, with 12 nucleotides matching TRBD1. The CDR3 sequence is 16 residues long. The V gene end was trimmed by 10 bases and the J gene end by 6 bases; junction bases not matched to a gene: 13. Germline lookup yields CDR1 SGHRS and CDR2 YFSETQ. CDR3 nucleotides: TGCGCCTCGCAAAGGGACAGGGGGCGAATCTCCGGGGAGCTGTTTTTT. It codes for CASQRDRGRISGELFF.

The CDR3 DNA is TGTGCCAGCAGCTTTGGGTCTGGGGAGACCCAGTACTTC. Amino acid sequence: CASSFGSGETQYF. J is TRBJ2-5 and V is TRBV7-3, with D unresolved. V was pared by 3 bases and J by 5 bases, with 10 bases between. Germline lookup yields CDR1 SGHTA and CDR2 FQGTGA. This CDR3 is 13 amino acids long.

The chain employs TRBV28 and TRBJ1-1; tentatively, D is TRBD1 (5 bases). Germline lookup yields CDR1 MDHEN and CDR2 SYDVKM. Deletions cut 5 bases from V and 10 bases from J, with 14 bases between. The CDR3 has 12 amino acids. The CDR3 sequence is CASSLQQVGAFF. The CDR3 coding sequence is TGTGCCAGCAGTCTACAACAGGTCGGAGCTTTCTTT. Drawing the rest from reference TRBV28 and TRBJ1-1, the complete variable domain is DVKVTQSSRYLVKRTGEKVFLECVQDMDHENMFWYRQDPGLGLRLIYFSYDVKMKEKGDIPEGYSVSREKKERFSLILESASTNQTSMYLCASSLQQVGAFFGQGTRLTVV.

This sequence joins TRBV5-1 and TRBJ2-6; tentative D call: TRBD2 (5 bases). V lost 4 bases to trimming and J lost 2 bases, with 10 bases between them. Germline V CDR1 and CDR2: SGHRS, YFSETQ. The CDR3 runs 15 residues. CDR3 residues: CASSVLGAGANVLTF. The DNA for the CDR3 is TGCGCCAGCAGCGTTTTGGGAGCTGGGGCCAACGTCCTGACTTTC.

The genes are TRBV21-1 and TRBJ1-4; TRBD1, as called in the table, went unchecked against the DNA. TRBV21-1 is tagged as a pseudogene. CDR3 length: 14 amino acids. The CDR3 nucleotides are TGTGCCACCGTCCCCGGGACAGGGAATGAAAAACTGTTTTTT. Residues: CATVPGTGNEKLFF.

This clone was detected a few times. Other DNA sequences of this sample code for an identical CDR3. Here the CDR3 DNA reads TGTGCCAGCAGCAGGACTATAAACACCGGGGAGCTGTTTTTT. Its translation is CASSRTINTGELFF. The chain is built from TRBV9 and TRBJ2-2; D perhaps matches TRBD2 (6 bases). Germline CDR1 reads SGDLS; CDR2 reads YYNGEE. V was shortened by 4 bases and J by 2 bases, with 9 bases between the two germline ends. This CDR3 has 14 amino acids.

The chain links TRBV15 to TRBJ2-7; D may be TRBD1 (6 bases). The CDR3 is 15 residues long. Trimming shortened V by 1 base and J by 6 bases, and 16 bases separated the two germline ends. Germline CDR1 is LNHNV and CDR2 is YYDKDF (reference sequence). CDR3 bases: TGTGCCACCAGCAGAGTTCCCGGGATAGGGGGCGAGCAGTACTTC. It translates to CATSRVPGIGGEQYF.

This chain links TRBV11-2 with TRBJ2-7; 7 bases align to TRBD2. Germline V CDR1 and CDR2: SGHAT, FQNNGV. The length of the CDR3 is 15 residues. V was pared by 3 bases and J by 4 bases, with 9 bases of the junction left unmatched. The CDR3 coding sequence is TGTGCCAGCAGCTTTCTTGCGGGAGCCGGTTACGAGCAGTACTTC. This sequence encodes CASSFLAGAGYEQYF.

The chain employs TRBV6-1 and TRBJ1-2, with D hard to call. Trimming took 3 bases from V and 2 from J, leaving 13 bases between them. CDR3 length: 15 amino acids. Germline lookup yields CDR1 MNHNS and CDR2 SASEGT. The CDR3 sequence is CASSEDGLDNYGYTF. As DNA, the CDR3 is TGTGCCAGCAGTGAGGACGGCCTGGACAACTATGGCTACACCTTC.

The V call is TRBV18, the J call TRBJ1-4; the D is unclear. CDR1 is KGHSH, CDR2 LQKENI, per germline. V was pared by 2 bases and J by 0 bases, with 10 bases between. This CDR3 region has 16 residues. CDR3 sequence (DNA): TGTGCCAGCTCACCAGGGATCGCCGCAACTAATGAAAAACTGTTTTTT. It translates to CASSPGIAATNEKLFF. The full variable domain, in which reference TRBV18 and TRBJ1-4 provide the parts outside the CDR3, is NAGVMQNPRHLVRRRGQEARLRCSPMKGHSHVYWYRQLPEEGLKFMVYLQKENIIDESGMPKERFSAEFPKEGPSILRIQQVVRGDSAAYFCASSPGIAATNEKLFFGSGTQLSVL.

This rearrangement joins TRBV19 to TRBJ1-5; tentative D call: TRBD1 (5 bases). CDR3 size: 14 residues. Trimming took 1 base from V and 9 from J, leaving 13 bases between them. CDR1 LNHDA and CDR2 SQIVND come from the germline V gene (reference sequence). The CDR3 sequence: CASSIGGDVAPQHF. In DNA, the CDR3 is TGTGCCAGTAGTATAGGAGGGGACGTAGCGCCCCAGCATTTT.

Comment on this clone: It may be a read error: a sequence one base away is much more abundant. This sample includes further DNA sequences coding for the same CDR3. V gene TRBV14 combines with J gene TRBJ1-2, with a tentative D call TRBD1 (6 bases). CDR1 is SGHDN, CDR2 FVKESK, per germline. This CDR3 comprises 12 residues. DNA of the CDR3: TGTGCCAGCAGCCGCGGGGGCTATGGCTACACCTTT. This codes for CASSRGGYGYTF.

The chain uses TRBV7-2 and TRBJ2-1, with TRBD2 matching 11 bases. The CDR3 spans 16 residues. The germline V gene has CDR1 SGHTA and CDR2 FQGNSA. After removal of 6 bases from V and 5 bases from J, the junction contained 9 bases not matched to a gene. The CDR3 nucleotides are TGTGCCAGCAGAGAAAGACTAGCGGGAACTAACAATGAGCAGTTCTTC. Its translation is CASRERLAGTNNEQFF.

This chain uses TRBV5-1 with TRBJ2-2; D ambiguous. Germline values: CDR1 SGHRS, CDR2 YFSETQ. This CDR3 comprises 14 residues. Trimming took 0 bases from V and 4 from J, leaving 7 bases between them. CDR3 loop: CASSLAEITGELFF. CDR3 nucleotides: TGCGCCAGCAGCTTGGCCGAGATCACCGGGGAGCTGTTTTTT.

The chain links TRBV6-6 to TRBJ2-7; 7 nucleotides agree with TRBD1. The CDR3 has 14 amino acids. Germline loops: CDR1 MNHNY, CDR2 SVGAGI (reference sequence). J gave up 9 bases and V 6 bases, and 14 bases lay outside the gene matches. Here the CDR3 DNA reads TGTGCCAGCAGCCCTGACAGGGTCCTGTCCTTGCAGTACTTC. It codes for CASSPDRVLSLQYF.